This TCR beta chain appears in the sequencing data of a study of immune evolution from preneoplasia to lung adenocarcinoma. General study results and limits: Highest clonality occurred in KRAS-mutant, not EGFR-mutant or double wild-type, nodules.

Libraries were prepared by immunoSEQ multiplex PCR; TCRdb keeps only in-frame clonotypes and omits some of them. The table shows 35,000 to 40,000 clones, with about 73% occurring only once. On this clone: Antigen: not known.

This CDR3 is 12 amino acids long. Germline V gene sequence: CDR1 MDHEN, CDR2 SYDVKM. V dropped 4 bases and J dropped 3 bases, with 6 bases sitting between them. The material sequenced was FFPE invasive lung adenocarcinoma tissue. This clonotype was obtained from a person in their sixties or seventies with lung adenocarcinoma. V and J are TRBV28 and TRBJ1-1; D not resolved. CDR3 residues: CASSSIDTEAFF. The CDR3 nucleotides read TGTGCCAGCAGTTCGATAGACACTGAAGCTTTCTTT.